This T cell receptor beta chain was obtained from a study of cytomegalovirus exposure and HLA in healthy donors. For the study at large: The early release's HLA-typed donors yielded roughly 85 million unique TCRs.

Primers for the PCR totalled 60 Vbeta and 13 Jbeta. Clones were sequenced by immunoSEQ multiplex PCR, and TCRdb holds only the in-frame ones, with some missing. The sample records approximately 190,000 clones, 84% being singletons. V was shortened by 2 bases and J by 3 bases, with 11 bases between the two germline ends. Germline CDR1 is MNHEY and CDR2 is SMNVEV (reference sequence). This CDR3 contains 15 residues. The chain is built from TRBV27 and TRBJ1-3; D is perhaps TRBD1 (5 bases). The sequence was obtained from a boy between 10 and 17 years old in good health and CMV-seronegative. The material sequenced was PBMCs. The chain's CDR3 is CASSLAGTYGNTIYF. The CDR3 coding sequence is TGTGCCAGCAGTTTAGCCGGGACTTATGGAAACACCATATATTTT.